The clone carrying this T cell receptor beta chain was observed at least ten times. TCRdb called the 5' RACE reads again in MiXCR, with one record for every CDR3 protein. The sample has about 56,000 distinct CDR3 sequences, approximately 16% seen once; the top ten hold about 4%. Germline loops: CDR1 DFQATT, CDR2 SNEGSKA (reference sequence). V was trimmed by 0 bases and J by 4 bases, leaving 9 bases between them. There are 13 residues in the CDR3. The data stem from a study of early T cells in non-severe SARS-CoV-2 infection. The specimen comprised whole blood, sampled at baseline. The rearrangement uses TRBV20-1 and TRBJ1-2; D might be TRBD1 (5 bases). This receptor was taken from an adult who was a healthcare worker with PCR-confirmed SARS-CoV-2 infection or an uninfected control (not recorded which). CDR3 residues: CSARDQGSYGYTF. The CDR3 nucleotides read TGCAGTGCTAGAGATCAGGGAAGCTATGGCTACACCTTC.